The rows below give T cell receptor beta chains drawn from one sample of a study of blood T cell repertoires in COVID-19. Clones were sequenced by immunoSEQ multiplex PCR, and TCRdb holds only the in-frame ones, with some missing. The table has 150,000 or so clones, over 90% seen once; the top ten hold under 2%. Material: peripheral blood. The source of these receptors is an older woman with COVID-19, enrolled during active disease. Each CDR3 is given without its conserved first and last residue.

j_call	v_call	cdr3_length	cdr3_aa
TRBJ1-2	TRBV9	12	ASSPQGGNYGYT
TRBJ1-5	TRBV6-5	12	ASTTGTGGQPQH
TRBJ1-5	TRBV6-5	13	ASSYSTDSYQPQH
TRBJ1-2	TRBV30	12	AWSPGQGASGYT
TRBJ1-1	TRBV2	13	ASSAAGQGRTEAF
TRBJ1-1	TRBV6-5	10	ASSYGSGRAF
TRBJ1-2	TRBV2	13	ASSVSRGVNYGYT
TRBJ2-3	TRBV18	12	ASSPLQAGDTQY
TRBJ1-1	TRBV18	13	ASSPLLTGNTEAF
TRBJ2-5	TRBV5-1	12	ASSSTGGEETQY
TRBJ2-1	TRBV11-2	11	ASSLDPRDEQF
TRBJ2-7	TRBV18	13	ASSPPGRGQYEQY
TRBJ2-3	TRBV9	10	ASSVAQDTQY
TRBJ1-3	TRBV7-9	16	ASSLPRGTIPSGNTIY
TRBJ1-1	TRBV4-2	13	ASSQERRLPAEAF
TRBJ1-5	TRBV4-1	13	ASSQVWPGGQPQH
TRBJ1-4	TRBV30	12	AWSAPRWNEKLF
TRBJ1-2	TRBV4-3	10	ASSQGGHGYT
TRBJ2-2	TRBV27	11	ASRHGNTGELF
TRBJ2-3	TRBV2	14	ASRGGDRGYTDTQY
TRBJ1-4	TRBV30	13	AWRTGQGAHEKLF
TRBJ2-7	TRBV6-2/TRBV6-3	13	ASSYSWDSRYEQY
TRBJ2-2	TRBV5-6	9	ASTDSGELF
TRBJ2-2	TRBV6-2/TRBV6-3	16	ASSYSTSGVFHTGELF
TRBJ2-1	TRBV5-1	15	ASSSGTRTSGANEQF
TRBJ1-1	TRBV7-9	12	ASSLVRMNTEAF
TRBJ1-3	TRBV6-5	13	ASSIIQGAGNTIY
TRBJ2-1	TRBV7-2	15	ASSLELSQGAYNEQF
TRBJ1-1	TRBV7-2	12	ASSSQGLKTEAF
TRBJ2-2	TRBV7-2	14	ASSWLRGRNTGELF